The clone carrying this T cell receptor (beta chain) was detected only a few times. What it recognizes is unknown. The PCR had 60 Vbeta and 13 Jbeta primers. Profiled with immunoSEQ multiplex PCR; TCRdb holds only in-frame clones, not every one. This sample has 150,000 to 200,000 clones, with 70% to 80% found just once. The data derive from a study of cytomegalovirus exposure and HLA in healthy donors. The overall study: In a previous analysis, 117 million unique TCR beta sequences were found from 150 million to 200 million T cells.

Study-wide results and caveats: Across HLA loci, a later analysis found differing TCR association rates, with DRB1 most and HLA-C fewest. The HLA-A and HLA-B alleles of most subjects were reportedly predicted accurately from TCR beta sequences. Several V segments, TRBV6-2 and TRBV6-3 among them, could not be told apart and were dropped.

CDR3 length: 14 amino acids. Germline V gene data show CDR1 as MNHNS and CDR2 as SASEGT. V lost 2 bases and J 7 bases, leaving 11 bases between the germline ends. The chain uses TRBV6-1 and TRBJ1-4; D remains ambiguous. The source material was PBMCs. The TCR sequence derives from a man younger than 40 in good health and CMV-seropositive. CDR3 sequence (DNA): TGTGCCAGCAGTGAAAAGAGTATCGGTGAAAAACTGTTTTTT. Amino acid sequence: CASSEKSIGEKLFF.